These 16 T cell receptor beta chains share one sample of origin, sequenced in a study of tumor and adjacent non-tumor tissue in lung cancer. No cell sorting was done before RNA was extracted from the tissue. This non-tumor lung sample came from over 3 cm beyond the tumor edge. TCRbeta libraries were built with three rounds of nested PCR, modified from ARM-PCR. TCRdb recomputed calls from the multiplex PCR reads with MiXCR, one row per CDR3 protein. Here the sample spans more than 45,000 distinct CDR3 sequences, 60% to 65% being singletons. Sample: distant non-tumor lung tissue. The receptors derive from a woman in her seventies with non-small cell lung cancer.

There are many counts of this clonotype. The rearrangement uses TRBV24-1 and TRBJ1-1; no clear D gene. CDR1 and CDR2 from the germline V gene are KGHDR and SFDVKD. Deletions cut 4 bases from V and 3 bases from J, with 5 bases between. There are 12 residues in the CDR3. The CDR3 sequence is CATSETDTEAFF. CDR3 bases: TGTGCCACCAGTGAAACAGACACTGAAGCTTTCTTT.

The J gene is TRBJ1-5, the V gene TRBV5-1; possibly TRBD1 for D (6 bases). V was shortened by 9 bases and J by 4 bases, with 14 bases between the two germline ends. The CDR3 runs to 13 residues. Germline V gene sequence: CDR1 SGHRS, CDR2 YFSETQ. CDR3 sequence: CANRQDCNQPQHF. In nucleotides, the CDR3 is TGCGCCAACCGACAGGACTGTAATCAGCCCCAGCATTTT.

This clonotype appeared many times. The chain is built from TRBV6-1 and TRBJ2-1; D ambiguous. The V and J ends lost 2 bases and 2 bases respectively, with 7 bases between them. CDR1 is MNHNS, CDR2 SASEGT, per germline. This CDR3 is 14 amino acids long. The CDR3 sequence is CASSELRAYNEQFF. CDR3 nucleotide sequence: TGTGCCAGCAGTGAACTCCGTGCCTACAATGAGCAGTTCTTC.

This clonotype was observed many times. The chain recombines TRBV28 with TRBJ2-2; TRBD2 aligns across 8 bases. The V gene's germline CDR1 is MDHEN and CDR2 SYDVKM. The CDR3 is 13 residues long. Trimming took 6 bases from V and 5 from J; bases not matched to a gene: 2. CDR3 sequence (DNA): TGTGCCAGCAGAACGGGAGGGACCGGGGAGCTGTTTTTT. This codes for CASRTGGTGELFF.

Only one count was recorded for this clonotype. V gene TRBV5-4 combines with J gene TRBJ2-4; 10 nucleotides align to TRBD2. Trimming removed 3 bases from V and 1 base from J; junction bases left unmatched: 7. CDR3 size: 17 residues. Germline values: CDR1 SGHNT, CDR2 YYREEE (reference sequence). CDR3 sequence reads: CASSSGVSGRAKNIQYF. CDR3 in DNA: TGTGCCAGCAGCTCGGGGGTTAGCGGGAGGGCCAAAAACATTCAGTACTTC.

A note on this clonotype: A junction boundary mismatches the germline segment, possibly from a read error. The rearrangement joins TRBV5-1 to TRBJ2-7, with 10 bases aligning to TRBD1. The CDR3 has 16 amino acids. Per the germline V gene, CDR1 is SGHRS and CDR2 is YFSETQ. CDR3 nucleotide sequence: TGCGCCACCAGCAGAGGGGACAGGGGATTGACCTACGAGCAGTACTTC. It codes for CATSRGDRGLTYEQYF. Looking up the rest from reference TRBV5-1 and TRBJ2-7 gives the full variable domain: KAGVTQTPRYLIKTRGQQVTLSCSPISGHRSVSWYQQTPGQGLQFLFEYFSETQRNKGNFPGRFSGRQFSNSRSEMNVSTLELGDSALYLCATSRGDRGLTYEQYFGPGTRLTVT.

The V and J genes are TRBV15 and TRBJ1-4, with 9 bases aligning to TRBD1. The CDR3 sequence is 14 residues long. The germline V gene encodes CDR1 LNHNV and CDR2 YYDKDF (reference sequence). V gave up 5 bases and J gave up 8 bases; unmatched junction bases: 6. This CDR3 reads CATSPGQGEEKLFF. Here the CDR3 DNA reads TGTGCCACCAGCCCGGGACAGGGTGAAGAAAAACTGTTTTTT.

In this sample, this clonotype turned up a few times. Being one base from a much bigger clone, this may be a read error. The CDR3 region has the DNA TGTGCCAGCAGCTTGAGCGCGGGCCCCGGGGAGCTGTTTTTT. Translation: CASSLSAGPGELFF. The genes are TRBV5-8 and TRBJ2-2, with D perhaps matching TRBD2 (5 bases). This CDR3 comprises 14 residues. V was pared by 1 base and J by 6 bases, with 10 bases between. Germline CDR1 reads SGHTS; CDR2 reads YDEGEE.

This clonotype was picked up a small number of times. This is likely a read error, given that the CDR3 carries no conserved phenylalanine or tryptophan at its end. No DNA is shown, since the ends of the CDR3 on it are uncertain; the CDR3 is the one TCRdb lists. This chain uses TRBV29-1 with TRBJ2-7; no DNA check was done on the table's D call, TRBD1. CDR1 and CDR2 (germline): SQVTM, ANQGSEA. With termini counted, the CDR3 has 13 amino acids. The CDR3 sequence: CSVGKRQDYEQYL.

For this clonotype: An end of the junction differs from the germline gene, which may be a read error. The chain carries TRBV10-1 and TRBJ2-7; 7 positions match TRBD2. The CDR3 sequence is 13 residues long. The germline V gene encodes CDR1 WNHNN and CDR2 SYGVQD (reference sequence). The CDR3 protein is CASSIKREYEQYF. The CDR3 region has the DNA TGTGCCAGCAGTATCAAGCGGGAATACGAGCAGTACTTC.

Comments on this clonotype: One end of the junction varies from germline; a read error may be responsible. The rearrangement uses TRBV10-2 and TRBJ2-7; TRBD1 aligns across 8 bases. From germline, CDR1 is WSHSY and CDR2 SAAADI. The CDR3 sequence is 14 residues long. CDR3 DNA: TGCGCCAGCAGTATCGACAGGGGAGGCTACGAGAAGTACTTC. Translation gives CASSIDRGGYEKYF.

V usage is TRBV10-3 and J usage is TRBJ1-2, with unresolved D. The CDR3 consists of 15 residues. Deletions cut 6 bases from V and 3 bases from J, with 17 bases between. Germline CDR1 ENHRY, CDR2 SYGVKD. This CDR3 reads CAISGAGVRHYGYTF. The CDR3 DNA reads TGTGCCATCAGCGGCGCAGGCGTACGTCACTATGGCTACACCTTC.

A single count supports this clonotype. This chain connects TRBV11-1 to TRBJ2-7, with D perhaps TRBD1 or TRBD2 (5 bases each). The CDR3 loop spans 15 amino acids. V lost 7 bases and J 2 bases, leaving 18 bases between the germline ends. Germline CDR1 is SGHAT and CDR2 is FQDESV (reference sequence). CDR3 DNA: TGTGCCAGCACCTCGTCCCGGGGCAGAGCCTACGAGCAGTACTTC. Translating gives CASTSSRGRAYEQYF.

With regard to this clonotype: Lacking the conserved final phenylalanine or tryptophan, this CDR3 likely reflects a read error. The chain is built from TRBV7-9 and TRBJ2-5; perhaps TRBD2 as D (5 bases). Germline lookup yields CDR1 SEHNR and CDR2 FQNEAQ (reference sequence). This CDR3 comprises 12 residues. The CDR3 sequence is CASSWAGETQYL. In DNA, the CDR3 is TGTGCAAGCAGCTGGGCGGGAGAGACCCAGTACCTC.

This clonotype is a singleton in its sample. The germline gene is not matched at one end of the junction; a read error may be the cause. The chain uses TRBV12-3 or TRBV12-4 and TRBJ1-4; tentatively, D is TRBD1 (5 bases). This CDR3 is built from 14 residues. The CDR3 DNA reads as TGTGCCAGCAGTCGGGGGTCCACTAATGAAAAACCGTTTTTT. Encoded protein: CASSRGSTNEKPFF.

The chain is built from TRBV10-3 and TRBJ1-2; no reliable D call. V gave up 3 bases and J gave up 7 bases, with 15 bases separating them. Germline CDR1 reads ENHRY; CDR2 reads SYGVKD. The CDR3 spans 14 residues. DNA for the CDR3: TGTGCCATCAGTGACCCGACCGGGGTCCGTGGCTACACCTTC. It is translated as CAISDPTGVRGYTF.